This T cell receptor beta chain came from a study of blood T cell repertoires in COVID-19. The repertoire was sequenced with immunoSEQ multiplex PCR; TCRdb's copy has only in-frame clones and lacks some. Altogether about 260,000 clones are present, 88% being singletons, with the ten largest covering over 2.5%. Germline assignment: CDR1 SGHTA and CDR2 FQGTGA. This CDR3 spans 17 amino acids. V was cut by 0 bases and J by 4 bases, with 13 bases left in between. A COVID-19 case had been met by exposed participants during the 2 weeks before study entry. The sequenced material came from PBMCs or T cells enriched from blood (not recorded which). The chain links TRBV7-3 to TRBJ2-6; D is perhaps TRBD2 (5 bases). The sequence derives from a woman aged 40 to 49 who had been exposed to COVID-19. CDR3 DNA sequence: TGTGCCAGCAGCTTAACCCCAACTAGTGCAGGGGCCAACGTCCTGACTTTC. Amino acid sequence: CASSLTPTSAGANVLTF.